This T cell receptor beta chain was captured in a study of response to subunit inactivated influenza vaccine. One entry per CDR3 protein results from TCRdb running MiXCR on the RT-PCR reads. This table holds more than 450,000 distinct CDR3 sequences, 11% found once. This clonotype was counted at least ten times. This same sample was also taken into another study, of T cells expressing NK-cell markers. This second report adds: A 5'RACE template switching approach incorporating UMIs was used to make TCR beta cDNA. NKG2C+ dominant clonotype frequencies in 6 or 7 donors were roughly 1.0-7.5% of CD8+ T cells. Leadership of the CD3+CD56-NKG2C+ fraction also belonged to these clonotypes in a handful of donors.

This receptor was identified in a man aged 50-60 years who received an inactivated influenza vaccine. Source: PBMCs from blood, taken on the day of vaccination.

The CDR3 protein is CASIPDRNTEAFF. In DNA, the CDR3 is TGTGCCAGCATCCCGGACAGGAACACTGAAGCTTTCTTT. The chain recombines TRBV12-3 or TRBV12-4 with TRBJ1-1, with a possible D match to TRBD1 (6 bases). The CDR3 is 13 amino acids. V dropped 7 bases and J dropped 1 base, with 10 bases sitting between them.